This TCR beta chain was sequenced in a study of blood T cell repertoires in COVID-19. Clones were sequenced by immunoSEQ multiplex PCR, and TCRdb holds only the in-frame ones, with some missing. The table includes approximately 350,000 clones, roughly four fifths detected once. With V trimmed by 5 bases and J by 2 bases, 2 bases remained unmatched. Germline CDR1 reads SGHAT; CDR2 reads FQNNGV. The CDR3 totals 15 residues. The clonotype comes from a woman aged 45-65 years who had recovered from COVID-19. The chain carries TRBV11-2 and TRBJ2-7, with 14 bases lining up with TRBD2. Material for sequencing was PBMCs or T cells enriched from blood (not recorded which). The CDR3 here is CASSPTSGGAYEQYF. CDR3 nucleotide sequence: TGTGCCAGCAGCCCGACTAGCGGGGGGGCCTACGAGCAGTACTTC.